The clone carrying this T cell receptor beta chain was detected ten times or more. What it binds is not known. The V and J ends lost 6 bases and 5 bases respectively, with 13 bases between them. The length of the CDR3 is 13 residues. The germline gives CDR1 MNHEY, CDR2 SVGEGT. The data derive from a study of breast tumors, draining lymph nodes, adjacent tissues. General study points: Data fit most tumor T cells coming from lymph node, expanding in tumor. Tumor TCR diversity was below lymph nodes but above nontumor tissue. The lymph node origin of tumor T cells was framed as consistent with a hypothesis, not demonstrated. Luminal-like breast cancer showed significantly greater tumor-nontumor repertoire similarity than basal-like breast cancer did.

TCRdb independently ran MiXCR on the multiplex PCR reads; one entry per CDR3 protein. The table has 84,000 or so distinct CDR3 sequences, approximately 31% seen once; the top ten hold over 6.5%. Samples came from axillary lymph nodes draining the breast cancer. Sequencing used axillary lymph node tissue. The rearrangement joins TRBV6-2 or TRBV6-3 to TRBJ2-5; D might be TRBD1 (6 bases). This receptor was taken from a female donor with breast cancer. Some clones in this sample may be carry-over from other donors' samples. The CDR3 region has the DNA TGTGCCAGCAGGTCACAGGGTACGGAGACCCAGTACTTC. This gives the protein CASRSQGTETQYF.